Following are 30 T cell receptor beta chains from one sample sequenced in a study of blood T cell repertoires in COVID-19. Profiled with immunoSEQ multiplex PCR; TCRdb holds only in-frame clones, not every one. The sample lists 55,000 to 70,000 clones; 60% to 80% were seen once. Sequenced material: peripheral blood. The receptor set was obtained from a man in his sixties with acute or convalescent COVID-19.

In this sample, this clone turned up a few times. The chain links TRBV4-1 to TRBJ1-1, with 12 bases fitting TRBD1. This CDR3 comprises 15 residues. Unmatched junction bases numbered 8, after V lost 3 bases and J lost 9 bases. CDR1 is MGHRA, CDR2 YSYEKL, per germline. The CDR3 DNA is TGCGCCAGCAGCCACCCCCTCCGGGACAGGGGGCAAGCTTTCTTT. Translated, it gives CASSHPLRDRGQAFF.

The genes are TRBV28 and TRBJ1-1; 11 bases match TRBD1. CDR1 is MDHEN and CDR2 is SYDVKM in the germline V gene. The CDR3 totals 16 residues. With 5 bases clipped from V and 4 bases from J, the junction kept 9 bases outside the gene matches. The CDR3 sequence: CASSIRTGGLGTEAFF. CDR3 nucleotide sequence: TGTGCCAGCAGTATCCGGACAGGGGGCTTGGGCACTGAAGCTTTCTTT.

This rearrangement joins TRBV4-1 to TRBJ2-7, with unresolved D. Germline V gives CDR1 MGHRA, CDR2 YSYEKL. The CDR3 totals 13 residues. V was trimmed by 0 bases and J by 6 bases, leaving 9 bases between them. CDR3 sequence reads: CASSQEESGEQYF. The CDR3 DNA sequence: TGCGCCAGCAGCCAAGAAGAGAGTGGCGAGCAGTACTTC.

The chain uses TRBV19 and TRBJ1-3; D may be TRBD1 (5 bases). V was trimmed by 10 bases and J by 1 base, leaving 11 bases between them. The CDR3 totals 13 residues. CDR1 LNHDA and CDR2 SQIVND come from the germline V gene (reference sequence). The CDR3 DNA reads TGTGCCACCGGGGCGGGGTCTGGAAACACCATATATTTT. Amino acid sequence: CATGAGSGNTIYF.

V usage is TRBV24-1 and J usage is TRBJ1-4; TRBD1 agrees at 8 bases. The CDR3 consists of 16 residues. The V segment lost 5 bases and the J segment 7 bases; nucleotides outside the gene matches: 11. The germline CDR1 and CDR2 sequences are KGHDR and SFDVKD. The CDR3 spells CATSAPLGTGAEKLFF. The CDR3 DNA reads as TGTGCCACCAGTGCCCCTTTAGGGACAGGCGCTGAAAAACTGTTTTTT.

The V gene is TRBV5-4, the J gene TRBJ2-3, with D tentatively TRBD1 (9 bases). Trimming took 4 bases from V and 1 from J, leaving 16 bases between them. CDR3 length: 16 residues. CDR1 SGHNT and CDR2 YYREEE come from the germline V gene (reference sequence). CDR3 loop: CASSPGGDRGTDTQYF. In DNA form, the CDR3 reads TGTGCCAGCAGCCCCGGGGGGGACAGGGGCACAGATACGCAGTATTTT.

The CDR3 region is CASSLTGRGGELFF. As DNA, the CDR3 is TGTGCCAGCAGCCTGACAGGGAGAGGCGGGGAGCTGTTTTTT. The chain has TRBV6-5 and TRBJ2-2, with 7 bases aligning to TRBD1. CDR1 MNHEY and CDR2 SVGAGI come from the germline V gene. With 6 bases clipped from V and 7 bases from J, the junction kept 8 bases outside the gene matches. The CDR3 is 14 residues long.

J is TRBJ1-2 and V is TRBV12-3 or TRBV12-4; D unclear. V lost 2 bases and J 7 bases, leaving 11 bases between the germline ends. CDR3 length: 13 residues. The CDR3 sequence: CASSLLNLLGYTF. The CDR3 coding sequence is TGTGCCAGCAGTTTATTAAATCTACTTGGCTACACCTTC.

The chain's CDR3 is CASSLAGRSTAGELFF. The CDR3 DNA is TGTGCCAGCAGTTTGGCGGGACGGAGCACGGCCGGGGAGCTGTTTTTT. The chain combines TRBV27 with TRBJ2-2, with D perhaps matching TRBD2 (6 bases). V lost 3 bases, J lost 6 bases, and 17 bases lay in between. CDR1 and CDR2 (germline): MNHEY, SMNVEV (reference sequence). This CDR3 is built from 16 residues.

Regarding this clone: At the DNA level, this CDR3 is encoded by other sequences in the same sample as well. The rearrangement joins TRBV5-1 to TRBJ2-3; 10 bases match TRBD2. The length of the CDR3 is 14 residues. In germline, CDR1 is SGHRS, CDR2 YFSETQ. V shed 4 bases, J shed 3 bases, and the junction held 2 bases outside the gene matches. The CDR3 nucleotides are TGCGCCAGCAGCCCGGGACTAGCGACAGATACGCAGTATTTT. Amino acids: CASSPGLATDTQYF.

The rearrangement links TRBV10-1 to TRBJ1-5; tentatively, D is TRBD1 (5 bases). This CDR3 spans 17 amino acids. V was trimmed by 4 bases and J by 2 bases, leaving 18 bases between them. Germline CDR1 reads WNHNN; CDR2 reads SYGVQD (reference sequence). The CDR3 here is CASSGTGGMRRNQPQHF. CDR3 DNA: TGCGCCAGCAGTGGAACGGGGGGGATGAGGCGCAATCAGCCCCAGCATTTT.

V gene TRBV28 combines with J gene TRBJ1-2; 8 nucleotides match TRBD1. Per germline, CDR1 MDHEN and CDR2 SYDVKM. After removal of 6 bases from V and 6 bases from J, the junction contained 9 bases not matched to a gene. This CDR3 comprises 14 residues. The CDR3: CASSSMDRVNGYTF. CDR3 DNA: TGTGCCAGCAGCTCGATGGACAGGGTTAATGGCTACACCTTC.

The chain combines TRBV7-2 with TRBJ1-2; 7 bases are shared with TRBD1. The length of the CDR3 is 14 residues. V shed 5 bases and J 4 bases; nucleotides not matched to a gene: 7. From germline, CDR1 is SGHTA and CDR2 FQGNSA. The CDR3 protein is CASSPDRQPYGYTF. The CDR3 coding sequence is TGTGCCAGCAGCCCGGACAGGCAGCCCTATGGCTACACCTTC.

The chain links TRBV6-5 to TRBJ2-7; the D is unclear. Trimming took off 2 bases at V and 2 bases at J, with 13 bases between the two ends. The CDR3 totals 15 residues. Per germline, CDR1 MNHEY and CDR2 SVGAGI. The CDR3 reads CASSYNRISTYEQYF. CDR3 coding DNA: TGTGCCAGCAGTTACAATCGGATTAGCACCTACGAGCAGTACTTC.

This chain links TRBV5-4 with TRBJ1-1, with no clear D. Trimming left V 4 bases short and J 2 bases short, with 9 bases between. This CDR3 is 13 amino acids long. Germline CDR1 reads SGHNT; CDR2 reads YYREEE (reference sequence). CDR3: CASSPLTNTEAFF. The CDR3, as DNA: TGTGCCAGCAGCCCCCTGACAAACACTGAAGCTTTCTTT.

The chain has TRBV5-1 and TRBJ1-2, with D unresolved. V gave up 0 bases and J gave up 0 bases, with 15 bases separating them. CDR1 and CDR2 from the germline V gene are SGHRS and YFSETQ. The CDR3 consists of 17 residues. As DNA, the CDR3 is TGCGCCAGCAGCTTGGGGTCGGGAGGGTTTTCTAACTATGGCTACACCTTC. The encoded protein is CASSLGSGGFSNYGYTF.

This chain connects TRBV4-2 to TRBJ2-3; TRBD2 aligns across 10 bases. The length of the CDR3 is 16 residues. CDR1 is LGHNA, CDR2 YNFKEQ, per germline. After removal of 0 bases from V and 1 base from J, the junction contained 1 base not matched to a gene. The CDR3 is CASSQDLAGGTDTQYF. The CDR3 region has the DNA TGTGCCAGCAGCCAAGATCTAGCGGGGGGCACAGATACGCAGTATTTT.

This clone was seen a handful of times. The J gene is TRBJ2-4, the V gene TRBV5-4; maybe TRBD1 (6 bases). V lost 2 bases to trimming and J lost 4 bases, with 10 bases between them. The CDR3 length is 14 residues. The germline V gene has CDR1 SGHNT and CDR2 YYREEE (reference sequence). The DNA of the CDR3 is TGTGCCAGCAGCTTACAGGGATCGAAAAACATTCAGTACTTC. Encoded protein: CASSLQGSKNIQYF.

CDR3 nucleotide sequence: TGTGCCAGAAACACCCCAGGGCCTGATCGTGGCTACACCTTC. Encoded protein: CARNTPGPDRGYTF. The chain joins TRBV5-3 to TRBJ1-2; D might be TRBD1 (5 bases). TRBV5-3 is assigned to the ORF class and has an uncertain function. The V end was cut by 6 bases, the J end by 7 bases, with 19 bases between. There are 14 residues in the CDR3.

The chain joins TRBV6-5 to TRBJ1-5, with a tentative D call TRBD1 (6 bases). Germline V gene lookup returns CDR1 MNHEY and CDR2 SVGAGI. The CDR3 contains 14 residues. V was trimmed by 3 bases and J by 3 bases, leaving 9 bases between them. In DNA form, the CDR3 reads TGTGCCAGCAGTTATGGGGGCCTCAATCAGCCCCAGCATTTT. This encodes CASSYGGLNQPQHF.

The chain couples TRBV6-1 to TRBJ1-2; D unresolved. V was trimmed by 1 base and J by 4 bases, leaving 10 bases between them. The CDR3 loop spans 14 amino acids. Germline-derived CDR1 and CDR2 are MNHNS and SASEGT. CDR3 region: CASSEGGPIYGYTF. For the CDR3, the DNA is TGTGCCAGCAGTGAAGGTGGGCCGATCTATGGCTACACCTTC.

This clone was counted once. The chain has TRBV5-5 and TRBJ2-1; TRBD1 might be the D (6 bases). V was clipped by 2 bases and J by 9 bases, with 9 bases between them. Looked up from germline, CDR1 is SGHKS and CDR2 is YYEKEE (reference sequence). The CDR3 is 12 residues long. The CDR3 sequence: CASSFQGSEQFF. The DNA for the CDR3 is TGTGCCAGCAGCTTTCAGGGGAGTGAGCAGTTCTTC. Combining the CDR3 with reference TRBV5-5 and TRBJ2-1 gives the whole variable domain DAGVTQSPTHLIKTRGQQVTLRCSPISGHKSVSWYQQVLGQGPQFIFQYYEKEERGRGNFPDRFSARQFPNYSSELNVNALLLGDSALYLCASSFQGSEQFFGPGTRLTVL.

The chain recombines TRBV6-1 with TRBJ1-1; TRBD1 agrees at 8 bases. After removal of 3 bases from V and 6 bases from J, the junction contained 9 bases not matched to a gene. This CDR3 region has 15 residues. Germline-derived CDR1 and CDR2 are MNHNS and SASEGT. The CDR3 DNA is TGTGCCAGCAGTGAGAGGACAGGGACGAAATCTGAAGCTTTCTTT. Translating gives CASSERTGTKSEAFF.

The CDR3 spells CASNAQGMNTEAFF. The CDR3 nucleotides read TGTGCCAGCAACGCGCAGGGGATGAACACTGAAGCTTTCTTT. V usage is TRBV2 and J usage is TRBJ1-1; possibly TRBD1 for D (6 bases). Between the trimmed V and J ends, which lost 7 bases and 0 bases, there was a span of 12 bases. CDR1 is SNHLY and CDR2 is FYNNEI in the germline V gene. This CDR3 is built from 14 residues.

The chain employs TRBV6-1 and TRBJ2-7, with D possibly matching TRBD2 (7 bases). The germline CDR1 and CDR2 sequences are MNHNS and SASEGT. This CDR3 spans 14 amino acids. V lost 2 bases and J lost 3, with 11 bases in between. CDR3 DNA sequence: TGTGCCAGCAGTGAAACGGGGGGCAGCTACGAGCAGTACTTC. This encodes CASSETGGSYEQYF.

This clone appeared a single time. J is TRBJ2-5 and V is TRBV24-1; the D gene is possibly TRBD1 (6 bases). Germline V gene sequence: CDR1 KGHDR, CDR2 SFDVKD. CDR3 length: 10 residues. V was cut by 7 bases and J by 13 bases, with 12 bases left in between. CDR3 sequence reads: CATRDSTLYF. The CDR3 DNA follows: TGTGCCACCAGGGACAGCACGTTGTACTTC.

The J gene is TRBJ2-5, the V gene TRBV12-5, with D possibly matching TRBD2 (6 bases). The CDR3 is made up of 13 amino acids. Germline CDR1 is LGHNT and CDR2 is FRNRAP. The V end was cut by 7 bases, the J end by 5 bases, with 14 bases between. CDR3 residues: CASAGVRVETQYF. In nucleotides, the CDR3 is TGTGCTAGTGCGGGAGTGAGAGTCGAGACCCAGTACTTC.

The rearrangement links TRBV19 to TRBJ1-1, with TRBD1 matching over 10 bases. J lost 4 bases, V lost 6 bases, and 5 bases had no gene match. CDR1 is LNHDA and CDR2 is SQIVND in the germline V gene (reference sequence). The CDR3 is made up of 14 amino acids. The CDR3 sequence: CASSTGTGVTEAFF. The CDR3 bases are TGTGCCAGTAGCACCGGGACAGGGGTCACTGAAGCTTTCTTT. Full variable domain (remainder filled in from reference TRBV19 and TRBJ1-1): DGGITQSPKYLFRKEGQNVTLSCEQNLNHDAMYWYRQDPGQGLRLIYYSQIVNDFQKGDIAEGYSVSREKKESFPLTVTSAQKNPTAFYLCASSTGTGVTEAFFGQGTRLTVV.

This rearrangement joins TRBV9 to TRBJ1-6; 11 bases are shared with TRBD1. V lost 4 bases and J lost 10; bases outside the gene matches: 7. Per germline, CDR1 SGDLS and CDR2 YYNGEE. The CDR3 sequence is 15 residues long. The CDR3 coding sequence is TGTGCCAGCAGCCCCCGGGACAGGGGGTTATCACCCCTCCACTTT. This translates into CASSPRDRGLSPLHF. Using reference TRBV9 and TRBJ1-6 for the parts outside the CDR3, the full variable domain is DSGVTQTPKHLITATGQRVTLRCSPRSGDLSVYWYQQSLDQGLQFLIQYYNGEERAKGNILERFSAQQFPDLHSELNLSSLELGDSALYFCASSPRDRGLSPLHFGNGTRLTVT.

The chain joins TRBV13 to TRBJ1-2; tentatively, D is TRBD1 (6 bases). This CDR3 region has 15 residues. Trimming pared 4 bases from V and 4 bases from J, leaving 16 bases between. Germline V lookup: CDR1 PRHDT, CDR2 FYEKMQ (reference sequence). This CDR3 is CASSSLSTGVYGYTF. The DNA of the CDR3 is TGTGCCAGCAGCTCCCTATCGACAGGAGTCTATGGCTACACCTTC.